The 20 T cell receptor beta chains presented below share a single source sample, sequenced in a study of T-cell reconstitution after alpha-beta-depleted transplantation in children. For TCRbeta, the library was prepared with unique molecular identifiers. TCRdb reprocessed the PCR reads via MiXCR and lists one record per CDR3 protein. The sample records 450,000 to 550,000 distinct CDR3 sequences, about an eighth being singletons. This material consisted of PBMCs, mostly from graft donor cells, taken 180 days after TCRalphabeta/CD19-depleted stem cell transplant. These TCRs come from a female patient between 2 and 15 years old who had a stem cell transplant for aplastic anemia, so the T cells may come from the graft donor.

In this sample, this clonotype turned up many times. The chain joins TRBV29-1 to TRBJ2-2; D possibly corresponds to TRBD1 (6 bases). The CDR3 is 14 residues long. Germline CDR1 reads SQVTM; CDR2 reads ANQGSEA. Trimming pared 5 bases from V and 5 bases from J, leaving 15 bases between. This CDR3 is CSVKTGASTGELFF. CDR3 DNA sequence: TGCAGCGTTAAGACAGGAGCTAGTACCGGGGAGCTGTTTTTT.

The chain has TRBV28 and TRBJ2-5, with D possibly TRBD1 on 5 matching bases. V lost 3 bases, J lost 4 bases, and 9 bases lay in between. CDR1 and CDR2 (germline): MDHEN, SYDVKM. The CDR3 sequence is 13 residues long. CDR3 sequence (DNA): TGTGCCAGCAGTTTCAGGGTGGTAGAGACCCAGTACTTC. It codes for CASSFRVVETQYF.

This clonotype showed up just a few times. The chain is built from TRBV12-3 or TRBV12-4 and TRBJ2-1, with D possibly being TRBD2 (7 bases). CDR3 size: 15 residues. V lost 5 bases and J lost 4, with 15 bases in between. CDR3 loop: CASSPQGGLYNEQFF. The CDR3 DNA reads as TGTGCCAGCAGTCCACAGGGAGGGCTGTACAATGAGCAGTTCTTC.

At least ten counts were recorded for this clonotype. The CDR3, as DNA: TGCAGTGCTAGAGATCCGTTGTTCAGGTCCCTAGAGACCCAGTACTTC. This codes for CSARDPLFRSLETQYF. The chain has TRBV20-1 and TRBJ2-5; D is ambiguous. V lost 0 bases and J lost 4, with 18 bases in between. From germline, CDR1 is DFQATT and CDR2 SNEGSKA (reference sequence). The CDR3 consists of 16 residues.

The CDR3, as DNA: TGCAGTGCTAGAGTGGAGGCAGGGCCACGGAATCAGCCCCAGCATTTT. Protein: CSARVEAGPRNQPQHF. The rearrangement uses TRBV20-1 and TRBJ1-5; maybe TRBD1 (5 bases). The CDR3 consists of 16 residues. Trimming removed 1 base at V and 4 bases at J, with 17 bases between. The germline CDR1 and CDR2 sequences are DFQATT and SNEGSKA (reference sequence).

This clonotype was counted ten times or more. V gene TRBV12-3 or TRBV12-4 combines with J gene TRBJ1-1; 8 bases map to TRBD1. This CDR3 contains 15 residues. Losses at the gene ends were 6 bases for V and 2 bases for J; bases not matched to a gene: 8. CDR3 sequence (DNA): TGTGCCAGCAGATATGACAGGGGCACCAACACTGAAGCTTTCTTT. It specifies CASRYDRGTNTEAFF.

The V call is TRBV20-1, the J call TRBJ2-7; D is unclear. In germline, CDR1 is DFQATT, CDR2 SNEGSKA (reference sequence). This CDR3 comprises 14 residues. V lost 2 bases and J lost 2, with 13 bases in between. The CDR3 region has the DNA TGCAGTGCTAGATCTCGGACGCCTCCCTACGAGCAGTACTTC. Translating it yields CSARSRTPPYEQYF.

This clonotype showed up just a few times. V is TRBV29-1 and J is TRBJ2-5, with D tentatively TRBD2 (5 bases). This CDR3 spans 12 amino acids. CDR1 is SQVTM, CDR2 ANQGSEA, per germline. Trimming left V 3 bases short and J 7 bases short, with 12 bases between. The CDR3 is CSVERVGTTQYF. CDR3 sequence (DNA): TGCAGCGTTGAGCGGGTGGGTACGACCCAGTACTTC.

The V gene is TRBV29-1, the J gene TRBJ2-7; possibly TRBD1 or TRBD2 for D (5 bases each). This CDR3 region has 12 residues. In germline, CDR1 is SQVTM, CDR2 ANQGSEA. The V and J ends lost 6 bases and 5 bases respectively, with 14 bases between them. The CDR3 DNA sequence: TGCAGCGTCCTGGGGGTACCCGACGAGCAGTACGTC. Translated, it gives CSVLGVPDEQYV.

This clonotype was counted between two and nine times. This sequence joins TRBV6-2 or TRBV6-3 and TRBJ2-1; D unresolved. This CDR3 spans 12 amino acids. Germline V gives CDR1 MNHEY, CDR2 SVGEGT. Trimming removed 5 bases from V and 12 bases from J, with 14 bases in between. CDR3 sequence reads: CASSPIPVGQFF. The CDR3 bases are TGTGCCAGCAGTCCGATCCCGGTGGGGCAGTTCTTC.

The gene calls are TRBV20-1 and TRBJ2-4; 9 nucleotides agree with TRBD1. Germline CDR1 and CDR2: DFQATT and SNEGSKA (reference sequence). The CDR3 contains 13 residues. V was pared by 3 bases and J by 7 bases, with 4 bases of the junction left unmatched. This CDR3 is CSARGTGSNIQYF. CDR3 coding DNA: TGCAGTGCTAGGGGGACAGGGTCGAACATTCAGTACTTC.

A few counts support this clonotype. V usage is TRBV3-1 and J usage is TRBJ1-5; the D gene is possibly TRBD1 (6 bases). There are 16 residues in the CDR3. Per germline, CDR1 LGHDT and CDR2 YNNKEL (reference sequence). Trimming cost V 4 bases and J 1 base, with 14 bases left between them. DNA of the CDR3: TGTGCCAGCAGCCCGTACGGGGGCCGGAGCAATCAGCCCCAGCATTTT. Translation: CASSPYGGRSNQPQHF.

The CDR3 loop reads CSARPISSYNEQFF. The CDR3, as DNA: TGCAGTGCTAGGCCGATCAGCTCCTACAATGAGCAGTTCTTC. V is TRBV20-1 and J is TRBJ2-1; D is uncertain. V was clipped by 3 bases and J by 0 bases, with 9 bases between them. The CDR3 spans 14 residues. CDR1 and CDR2 from the germline V gene are DFQATT and SNEGSKA (reference sequence).

The CDR3 reads CASSDGLSTDTQYF. The CDR3 nucleotides are TGTGCCAGCAGTGACGGGCTCAGCACAGATACGCAGTATTTT. V and J are TRBV2 and TRBJ2-3; D unclear. The CDR3 contains 14 residues. The V gene's germline CDR1 is SNHLY and CDR2 FYNNEI. Trimming removed 3 bases at V and 0 bases at J, with 7 bases between.

V gene TRBV10-3 combines with J gene TRBJ1-6; no definite D call. The CDR3 has 13 residues. Germline V gene sequence: CDR1 ENHRY, CDR2 SYGVKD. With 4 bases removed from V and 10 bases from J, the gap between germline ends came to 11 bases. In nucleotides, the CDR3 is TGTGCCATCAGTGGCATGTCGGCCTCACCCCTCCACTTT. Residues: CAISGMSASPLHF.

This sequence joins TRBV15 and TRBJ1-4, with D possibly being TRBD1 (6 bases). Germline CDR1 and CDR2: LNHNV and YYDKDF (reference sequence). The CDR3 runs to 13 residues. The V gene lost 8 bases and the J gene lost 6 bases, with 13 bases spanning the gap. The CDR3 bases are TGTGCCACCCGTCCAAGACAGGATGAAAAACTGTTTTTT. Protein sequence: CATRPRQDEKLFF.

This clonotype was counted a few times. The chain uses TRBV20-1 and TRBJ2-7, with 7 bases identical to TRBD2. The CDR3 sequence is 17 residues long. CDR1 is DFQATT, CDR2 SNEGSKA, per germline (reference sequence). The trim removed 6 bases at V and 0 bases at J, leaving 17 bases unmatched. The CDR3 sequence: CSAKGRVRASGSYEQYF. The DNA of the CDR3 is TGCAGTGCCAAGGGTAGGGTAAGGGCTAGCGGCTCCTACGAGCAGTACTTC.

This clonotype was picked up a small number of times. The rearrangement links TRBV30 to TRBJ2-6; D ambiguous. Per the germline V gene, CDR1 is GTSNPN and CDR2 is SVGIG (reference sequence). V was shortened by 2 bases and J by 3 bases, with 11 bases between the two germline ends. The CDR3 sequence is 15 residues long. The CDR3 sequence is CAWSPRRGGANVLTF. CDR3 in DNA: TGTGCCTGGAGTCCAAGGAGAGGTGGGGCCAACGTCCTGACTTTC.

This clonotype was seen only a few times. This rearrangement joins TRBV28 to TRBJ1-2, with 7 bases fitting TRBD1. Germline lookup yields CDR1 MDHEN and CDR2 SYDVKM. V lost 3 bases, J lost 4 bases, and 11 bases stayed unmatched. The CDR3 runs 16 residues. The CDR3 spells CASSFPGTAYLYGYTF. CDR3 nucleotides: TGTGCCAGCAGTTTTCCCGGGACAGCATACCTCTATGGCTACACCTTC.

This clonotype was observed a few times. The chain employs TRBV12-5 and TRBJ2-5, with TRBD2 matching 13 bases. The CDR3 loop spans 15 amino acids. CDR1 LGHNT and CDR2 FRNRAP come from the germline V gene. Trimming cost V 1 base and J 5 bases; bases outside gene matches: 1. The CDR3 reads CASGLGLAGGETQYF. CDR3 nucleotide sequence: TGTGCTAGTGGTTTGGGACTAGCGGGAGGTGAGACCCAGTACTTC.